This TCR beta chain is drawn from a study of shared clonotypes between healthy human individuals. Using immunoSEQ multiplex PCR, the repertoire was profiled, and TCRdb retains in-frame clones only, with some absent. The sample has about 980,000 clones, 76% seen once. The CDR3 contains 20 residues. Study-wide results and caveats: Naive subsets usually exceeded memory subsets in estimated richness. When compared with the clonotypes that were shared by all four sorted-subset donors, the non-shared clonotypes turned out to have lower generation probabilities. The sole specimen, blood, was sampled, and tissue repertoires likely differ.

On this clone itself: Its target is not known.

The genes are TRBV7-5 and TRBJ2-3; the table's D call, TRBD2, has no DNA check behind it. TRBV7-5 is a pseudogene. This TCR came from a man younger than 35 in good health. The sample consisted of memory CD4+ T cells sorted from blood. Subset here: CD45RA-negative fraction. The CDR3 region is CARSLRLPLGAGGSTDTQYF. Here the CDR3 DNA reads TGTGCCAGAAGCTTACGCCTACCCCTGGGGGCGGGGGGTAGCACAGATACGCAGTATTTT.